The 11 T cell receptor beta chains below all came from one sample that was sequenced in a study of spatial heterogeneity in lung cancer. Findings and limits, study-wide: Tracking of tumor mutation counts was seen in expanded intratumoral alpha and beta TCR counts.

These receptors' targets are unknown. TCRdb recomputed calls from the 5' RACE reads with MiXCR, one row per CDR3 protein. The profile shows some 97,000 distinct CDR3 sequences, around 4.8% of them singletons. Time point described: sample taken at primary tumor resection. The specimen comprised lung tumor tissue, sampled at surgery. The receptors come from a male donor with early-stage non-small cell lung cancer.

This clonotype was observed at least ten times. The chain employs TRBV20-1 and TRBJ1-2; 10 nucleotides line up with TRBD1. J lost 7 bases, V lost 2 bases, and 4 bases had no gene match. The CDR3 spans 13 residues. Germline-derived CDR1 and CDR2 are DFQATT and SNEGSKA (reference sequence). CDR3 region: CSARRQGAGGYTF. CDR3 DNA sequence: TGCAGTGCTAGAAGACAGGGGGCGGGTGGCTACACCTTC.

This clonotype was detected ten times or more. V usage is TRBV20-1 and J usage is TRBJ2-1, with TRBD2 as a possible D gene (6 bases). CDR3 size: 13 residues. Looked up from germline, CDR1 is DFQATT and CDR2 is SNEGSKA (reference sequence). Deletions cut 5 bases from V and 9 bases from J, with 17 bases between. In nucleotides, the CDR3 is TGCAGTGCTCCCATTCCACTAGCAATTGAGCAGTTCTTC. This sequence encodes CSAPIPLAIEQFF.

This clonotype appeared many times. V gene TRBV7-2 combines with J gene TRBJ1-2; D unclear. The CDR3 runs to 16 residues. The V gene lost 2 bases and the J gene lost 1 base, with 14 bases spanning the gap. In germline, CDR1 is SGHTA, CDR2 FQGNSA. CDR3 DNA sequence: TGTGCCAGCAGCTTACGAGCGGAGGCCCGTAACTATGGCTACACCTTC. It specifies CASSLRAEARNYGYTF.

The table lists this clonotype with many counts. The chain recombines TRBV5-1 with TRBJ2-1; 7 nucleotides match TRBD2. CDR1 is SGHRS, CDR2 YFSETQ, per germline. The CDR3 contains 14 residues. V was pared by 4 bases and J by 5 bases, with 6 bases of the junction left unmatched. CDR3 in amino acids: CASSRQGTNNEQFF. The CDR3 DNA reads as TGCGCCAGCAGCCGACAAGGGACTAACAATGAGCAGTTCTTC.

Ten or more counts support this clonotype. The V gene is TRBV15, the J gene TRBJ1-5; D ambiguous. The CDR3 extends over 13 amino acids. V was trimmed by 3 bases and J by 3 bases, leaving 6 bases between them. Per germline, CDR1 LNHNV and CDR2 YYDKDF (reference sequence). The CDR3 loop reads CATSRDPNQPQHF. The DNA for the CDR3 is TGTGCCACCAGCAGGGACCCCAATCAGCCCCAGCATTTT.

This clonotype was found many times. The chain links TRBV10-3 to TRBJ2-3; D ambiguous. This CDR3 region has 12 residues. Trimming took 4 bases from V and 0 from J, leaving 2 bases between them. CDR1 and CDR2 from the germline V gene are ENHRY and SYGVKD. The CDR3 region is CAISGSTDTQYF. Written as DNA, the CDR3 is TGTGCCATCAGTGGGAGCACAGATACGCAGTATTTT.

There are many counts of this clonotype. This chain uses TRBV28 with TRBJ1-6; D unresolved. The V gene's germline CDR1 is MDHEN and CDR2 SYDVKM. The CDR3 has 13 amino acids. The ends were cut back, 10 bases at V and 8 bases at J, with 15 bases in the middle. CDR3: CATGREAYSPLHF. The CDR3, as DNA: TGTGCCACCGGAAGGGAGGCTTATTCACCCCTCCACTTT.

This clonotype occurred many times. The rearrangement uses TRBV29-1 and TRBJ2-7, with TRBD1 as a possible D gene (7 bases). Between the trimmed V and J ends, which lost 0 bases and 4 bases, there was a span of 13 bases. Germline values: CDR1 SQVTM, CDR2 ANQGSEA. The CDR3 has 14 residues. CDR3 DNA: TGCAGCGTTGAAGACAGCCAGGGGGGATACGAGCAGTACTTC. It specifies CSVEDSQGGYEQYF.

This clonotype was recorded many times. The rearrangement uses TRBV2 and TRBJ2-7; D unresolved. Germline-derived CDR1 and CDR2 are SNHLY and FYNNEI. CDR3 length: 15 amino acids. V gave up 1 base and J gave up 2 bases, with 12 bases separating them. The CDR3 loop is CASSEGPVPTYEQYF. For the CDR3, the DNA is TGTGCCAGCAGTGAAGGGCCAGTTCCGACCTACGAGCAGTACTTC.

V is TRBV28 and J is TRBJ2-5; TRBD1 or TRBD2 may be the D gene (5 bases each). V was trimmed by 10 bases and J by 5 bases, leaving 14 bases between them. The V gene's germline CDR1 is MDHEN and CDR2 SYDVKM. The CDR3 spans 12 residues. The DNA for the CDR3 is TGTGCCACCCTGGGACGCGGCGAGACCCAGTACTTC. This gives the protein CATLGRGETQYF.

This clonotype has a count of ten or more. The rearrangement links TRBV6-6 to TRBJ1-5, with 9 bases fitting TRBD1. The CDR3 sequence is 18 residues long. CDR1 is MNHNY, CDR2 SVGAGI, per germline (reference sequence). J gave up 0 bases and V 6 bases, and 12 bases lay outside the gene matches. The CDR3 here is CASSRIGTGTDSNQPQHF. The CDR3, as DNA: TGTGCCAGCAGCCGCATAGGGACAGGGACGGATAGCAATCAGCCCCAGCATTTT.